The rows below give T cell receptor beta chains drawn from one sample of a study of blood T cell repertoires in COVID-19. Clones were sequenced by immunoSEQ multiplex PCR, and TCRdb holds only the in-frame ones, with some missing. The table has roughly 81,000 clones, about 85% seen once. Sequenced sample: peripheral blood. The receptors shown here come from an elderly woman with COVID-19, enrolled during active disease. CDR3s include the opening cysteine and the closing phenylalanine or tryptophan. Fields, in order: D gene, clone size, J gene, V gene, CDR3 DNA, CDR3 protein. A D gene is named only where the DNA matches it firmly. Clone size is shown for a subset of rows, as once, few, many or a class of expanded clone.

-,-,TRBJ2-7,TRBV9,TGTGCCAGCAGCCCCTGGACTGGAGTGAGCTCCTACGAGCAGTACTTC,CASSPWTGVSSYEQYF
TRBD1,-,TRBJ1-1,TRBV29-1,TGCAGCGTTGTGAGACAGGGGAACACTGAAGCTTTCTTT,CSVVRQGNTEAFF
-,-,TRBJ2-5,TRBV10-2,TGCGCCAGCAGCCTGACCGGGACTTCTCAAGAGACCCAGTACTTC,CASSLTGTSQETQYF
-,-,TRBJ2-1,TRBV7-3,TGTGCCAGCAGCTTAGCCCCGGGGGATGAGCAGTTCTTC,CASSLAPGDEQFF
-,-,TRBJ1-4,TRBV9,TGTGCCAGCAGCGTAGACGGGGACTGGGAAAAACTGTTTTTT,CASSVDGDWEKLFF
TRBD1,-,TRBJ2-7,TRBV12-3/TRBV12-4,TGTGCCAGCACCGGCCAGGGGGCCTACGAGCAGTACTTC,CASTGQGAYEQYF
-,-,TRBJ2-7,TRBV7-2,TGTGCCAGCAGCTCGATGGGGGGGCCAATCGAGCAGTACTTC,CASSSMGGPIEQYF
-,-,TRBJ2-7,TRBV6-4,TGTGCCATGATGGGAGGGGGAGACGAGCAGTACTTC,CAMMGGGDEQYF
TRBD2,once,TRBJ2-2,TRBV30,TGTGCCTGGAGGTCACGCGCGGGGGGTGCTAAGAACACCGGGGAGCTGTTTTTT,CAWRSRAGGAKNTGELFF
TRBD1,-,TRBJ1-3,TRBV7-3,TGTGCCAGCAGCCCCGGCCCGGGACAGCGAGGAAACACCATATATTTT,CASSPGPGQRGNTIYF
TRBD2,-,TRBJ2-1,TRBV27,TGTGCCAGCAGTTTGGGACTAGCGGGACTCAATGAGCAGTTCTTC,CASSLGLAGLNEQFF
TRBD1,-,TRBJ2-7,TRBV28,TGTGCCAGCAGTTTAACGGACAGGCTTGGCGAGCAGTACTTC,CASSLTDRLGEQYF
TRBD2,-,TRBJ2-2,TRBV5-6,TGTGCCAGCAGCTTGGGGCGGCTAGCGGTGACCGGGGAGCTGTTTTTT,CASSLGRLAVTGELFF
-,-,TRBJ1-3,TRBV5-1,TGCGCCAGCAGCTTGCTGGCAGGCCCAATCTCTGGAAACACCATATATTTT,CASSLLAGPISGNTIYF
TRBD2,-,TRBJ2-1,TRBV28,TGTGCCAGCAGTAAGGGCTGGCGGGAGGGCCTTAGGAATGAGCAGTTCTTC,CASSKGWREGLRNEQFF
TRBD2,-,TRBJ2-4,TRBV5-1,TGCGCCAGCAGCGTGGCAGGTCTAGCGGTCAAAAACATTCAGTACTTC,CASSVAGLAVKNIQYF
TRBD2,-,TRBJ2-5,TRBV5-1,TGCGCCAGCAGCCCACAAGGCGGACTAGCGGTGTACCAAGAGACCCAGTACTTC,CASSPQGGLAVYQETQYF
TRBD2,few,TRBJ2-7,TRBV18,TGTGCCAGCTCACCACTAAGTAGCGGGGTTACTCTCTCCTACGAGCAGTACTTC,CASSPLSSGVTLSYEQYF
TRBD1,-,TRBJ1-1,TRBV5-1,TGCGCCAGCAGCTACGGACAGGATCTGACTGAAGCTTTCTTT,CASSYGQDLTEAFF
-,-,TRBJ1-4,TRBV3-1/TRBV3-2,TGTGCCAGCTCAGGGAGGGGGGAAAAACTGTTTTTT,CASSGRGEKLFF
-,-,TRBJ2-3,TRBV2,TGTGCCGCGCCCGGAGACCCGCGCGGGGATACGCAGTATTTT,CAAPGDPRGDTQYF
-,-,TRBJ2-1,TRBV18,TGTGCCAGCTCACCACTAGGGGCTTACAATGAGCAGTTCTTC,CASSPLGAYNEQFF
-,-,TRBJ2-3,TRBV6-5,TGTGCCACTCAAGGGCGGTGGGGCGGTACGCAGTATTTT,CATQGRWGGTQYF
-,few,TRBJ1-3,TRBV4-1,TGCGCCAGCAGCCAAGTGAGTAGCTCTGGAAACACCATATATTTT,CASSQVSSSGNTIYF
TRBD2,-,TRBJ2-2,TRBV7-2,TGTGCCAGCAGACCACCGGGACTAGCAAGGACCGGGGAGCTGTTTTTT,CASRPPGLARTGELFF
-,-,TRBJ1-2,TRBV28,TGTGCCAGCAGGACAGGTGCATACTATGGCTACACCTTC,CASRTGAYYGYTF
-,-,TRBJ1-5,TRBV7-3,TGTGCCAGCAGCTTAACCCGGGGGGCCGGCAATCAGCCCCAGCATTTT,CASSLTRGAGNQPQHF
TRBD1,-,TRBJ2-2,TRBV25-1,TGTGCCAGCAGTGAATCGCAGGGGGCGACCGGGGAGCTGTTTTTT,CASSESQGATGELFF
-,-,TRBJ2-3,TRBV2,TGTGCCAGCAGTGAAGCAGAGGCGGGCGATACGCAGTATTTT,CASSEAEAGDTQYF
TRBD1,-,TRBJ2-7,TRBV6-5,TGTGCCAGCAGCAGGGACAGGGAAACCTACGAGCAGTACTTC,CASSRDRETYEQYF
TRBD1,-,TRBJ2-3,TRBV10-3,TGTGCCATCAGTCGAGGGGACAGGAGTTTCACAGATACGCAGTATTTT,CAISRGDRSFTDTQYF
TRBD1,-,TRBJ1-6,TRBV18,TGTGCCAGCTCTGCGACAGGGGCCCGTAATTCACCCCTCCACTTT,CASSATGARNSPLHF
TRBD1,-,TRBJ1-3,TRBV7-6,TGTGCCAGCAGCCCTATGACAGGGGGCTTGGGAAACACCATATATTTT,CASSPMTGGLGNTIYF
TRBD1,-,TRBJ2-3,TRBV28,TGTGCCAGCCGGGGGACAGGTGATCCAGATACGCAGTATTTT,CASRGTGDPDTQYF
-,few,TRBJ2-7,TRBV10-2,TGCGCCAGCAGTGAACGGGGAGCCCTCGAGCAGTACTTC,CASSERGALEQYF
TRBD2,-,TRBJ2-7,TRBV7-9,TGTGCCAGCAGCTCTACTAGCGGACACTACGAGCAGTACTTC,CASSSTSGHYEQYF
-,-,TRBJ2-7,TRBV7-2,TGTGCCAGCAGCTTAGTAGAGGGAAGTGAGCAGTACTTC,CASSLVEGSEQYF